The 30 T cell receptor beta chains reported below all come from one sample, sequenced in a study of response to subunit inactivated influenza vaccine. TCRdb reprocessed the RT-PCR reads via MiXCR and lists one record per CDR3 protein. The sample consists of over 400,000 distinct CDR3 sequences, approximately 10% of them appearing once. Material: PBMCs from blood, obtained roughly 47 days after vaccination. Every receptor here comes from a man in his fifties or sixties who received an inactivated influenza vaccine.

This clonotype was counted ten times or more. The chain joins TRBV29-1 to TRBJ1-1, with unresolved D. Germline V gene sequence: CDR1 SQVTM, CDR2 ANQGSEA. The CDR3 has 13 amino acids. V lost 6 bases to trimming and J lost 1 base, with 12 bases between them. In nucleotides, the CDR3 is TGCAGCGTGAGAGGCCAGACGAACACTGAAGCTTTCTTT. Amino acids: CSVRGQTNTEAFF.

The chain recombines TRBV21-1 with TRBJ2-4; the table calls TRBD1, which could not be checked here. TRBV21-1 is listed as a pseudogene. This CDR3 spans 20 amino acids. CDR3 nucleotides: TGTGCCAGCAGCAAACGGTGTGTAAGGGACGATTTTTTAGTCAAAAACATTCAGTACTTC. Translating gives CASSKRCVRDDFLVKNIQYF.

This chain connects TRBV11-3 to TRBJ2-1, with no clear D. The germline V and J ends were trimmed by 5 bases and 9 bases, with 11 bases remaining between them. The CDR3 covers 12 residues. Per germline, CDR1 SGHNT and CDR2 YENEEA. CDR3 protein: CASSPTLREQFF. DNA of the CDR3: TGTGCCAGCAGCCCAACCCTCCGTGAGCAGTTCTTC. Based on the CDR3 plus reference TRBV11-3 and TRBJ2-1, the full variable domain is EAGVVQSPRYKIIEKKQPVAFWCNPISGHNTLYWYLQNLGQGPELLIRYENEEAVDDSQLPKDRFSAERLKGVDSTLKIQPAELGDSAVYLCASSPTLREQFFGPGTRLTVL.

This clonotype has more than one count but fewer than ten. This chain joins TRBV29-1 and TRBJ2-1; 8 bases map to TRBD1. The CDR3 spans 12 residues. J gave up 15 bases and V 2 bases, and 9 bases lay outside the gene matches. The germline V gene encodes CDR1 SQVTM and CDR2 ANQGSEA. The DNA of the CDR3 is TGCAGCGTTGAATACGACAGGGGCCAAGGGTTCTTC. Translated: CSVEYDRGQGFF.

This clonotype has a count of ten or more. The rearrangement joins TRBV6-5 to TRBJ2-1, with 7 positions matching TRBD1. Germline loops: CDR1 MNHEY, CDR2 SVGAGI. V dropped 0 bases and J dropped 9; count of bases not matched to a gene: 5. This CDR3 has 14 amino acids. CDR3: CASSYSRGGSEQFF. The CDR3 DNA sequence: TGTGCCAGCAGTTACTCGAGAGGGGGCAGTGAGCAGTTCTTC.

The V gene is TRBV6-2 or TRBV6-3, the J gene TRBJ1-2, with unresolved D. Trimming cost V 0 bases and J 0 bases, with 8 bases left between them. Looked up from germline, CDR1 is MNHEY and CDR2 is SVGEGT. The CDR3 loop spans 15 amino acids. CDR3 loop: CASSYSRAPNYGYTF. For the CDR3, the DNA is TGTGCCAGCAGTTACTCAAGGGCGCCTAACTATGGCTACACCTTC.

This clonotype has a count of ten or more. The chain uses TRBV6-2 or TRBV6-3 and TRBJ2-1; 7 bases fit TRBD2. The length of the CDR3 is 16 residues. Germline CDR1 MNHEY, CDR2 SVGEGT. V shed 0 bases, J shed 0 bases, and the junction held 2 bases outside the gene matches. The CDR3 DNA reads TGTGCCAGCAGTTACTCTGGCGGGAGCTCCTACAATGAGCAGTTCTTC. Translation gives CASSYSGGSSYNEQFF.

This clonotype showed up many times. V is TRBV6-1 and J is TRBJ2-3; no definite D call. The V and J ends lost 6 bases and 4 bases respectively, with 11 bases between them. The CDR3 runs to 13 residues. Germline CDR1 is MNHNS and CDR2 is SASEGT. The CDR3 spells CASRGFRADTQYF. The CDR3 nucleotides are TGTGCCAGCAGGGGATTTCGCGCAGATACGCAGTATTTT.

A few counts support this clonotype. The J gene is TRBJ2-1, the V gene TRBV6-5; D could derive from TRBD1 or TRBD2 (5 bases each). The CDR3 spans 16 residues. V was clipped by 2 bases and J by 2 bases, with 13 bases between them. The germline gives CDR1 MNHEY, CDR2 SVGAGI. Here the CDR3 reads CASSYTYGATYNEQFF. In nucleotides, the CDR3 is TGTGCCAGCAGTTACACCTACGGGGCAACCTACAATGAGCAGTTCTTC.

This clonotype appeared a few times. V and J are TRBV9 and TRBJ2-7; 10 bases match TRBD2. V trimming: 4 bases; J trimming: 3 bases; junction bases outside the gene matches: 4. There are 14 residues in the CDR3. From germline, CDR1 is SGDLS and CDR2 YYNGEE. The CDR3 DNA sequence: TGTGCCAGCAGCACTAGCGGGGACTACTACGAGCAGTACTTC. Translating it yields CASSTSGDYYEQYF.

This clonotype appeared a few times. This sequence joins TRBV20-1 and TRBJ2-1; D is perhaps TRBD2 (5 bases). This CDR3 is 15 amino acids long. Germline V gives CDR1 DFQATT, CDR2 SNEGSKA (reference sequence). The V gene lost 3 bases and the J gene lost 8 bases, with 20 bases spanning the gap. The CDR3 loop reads CSARVSSRGNYEQFF. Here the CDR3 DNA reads TGCAGTGCTAGGGTATCTAGCCGGGGAAACTATGAGCAGTTCTTC.

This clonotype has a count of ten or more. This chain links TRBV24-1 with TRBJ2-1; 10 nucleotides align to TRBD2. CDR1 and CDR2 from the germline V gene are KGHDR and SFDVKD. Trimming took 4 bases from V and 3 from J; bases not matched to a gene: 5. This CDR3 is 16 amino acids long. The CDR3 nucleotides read TGTGCCACCAGTGACCCTAGCGGGAGAGGCTACAATGAGCAGTTCTTC. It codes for CATSDPSGRGYNEQFF.

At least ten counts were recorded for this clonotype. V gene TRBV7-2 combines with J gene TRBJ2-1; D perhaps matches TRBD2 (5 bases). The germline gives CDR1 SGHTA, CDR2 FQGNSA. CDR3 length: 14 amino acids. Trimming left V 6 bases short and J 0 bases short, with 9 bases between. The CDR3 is CASREVSSYNEQFF. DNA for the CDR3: TGTGCCAGCAGGGAGGTAAGCTCCTACAATGAGCAGTTCTTC.

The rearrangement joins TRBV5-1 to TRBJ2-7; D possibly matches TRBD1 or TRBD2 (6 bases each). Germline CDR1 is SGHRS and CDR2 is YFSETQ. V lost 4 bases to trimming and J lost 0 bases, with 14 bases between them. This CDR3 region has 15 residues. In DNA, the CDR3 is TGCGCCAGCAGCGGGGGGCCGGTCCCCTCCTACGAGCAGTACTTC. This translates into CASSGGPVPSYEQYF.

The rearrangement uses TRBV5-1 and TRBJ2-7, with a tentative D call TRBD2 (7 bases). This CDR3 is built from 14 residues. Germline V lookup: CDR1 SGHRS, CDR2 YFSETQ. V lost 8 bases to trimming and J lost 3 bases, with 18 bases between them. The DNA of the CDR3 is TGCGCCAGTTCCGGCCCCGGGGGGCTCTACGAGCAGTACTTC. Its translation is CASSGPGGLYEQYF.

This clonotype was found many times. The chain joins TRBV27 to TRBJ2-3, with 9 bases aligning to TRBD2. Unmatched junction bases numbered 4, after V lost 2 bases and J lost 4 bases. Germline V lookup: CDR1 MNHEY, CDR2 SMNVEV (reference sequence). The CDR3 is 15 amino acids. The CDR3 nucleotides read TGTGCCAGCAGTTTAGGACTAGCGCGGTCAGATACGCAGTATTTT. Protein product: CASSLGLARSDTQYF.

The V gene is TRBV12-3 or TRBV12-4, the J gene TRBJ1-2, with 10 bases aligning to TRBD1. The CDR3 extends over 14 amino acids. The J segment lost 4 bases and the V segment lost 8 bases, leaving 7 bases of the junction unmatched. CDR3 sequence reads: CASGGTGASYGYTF. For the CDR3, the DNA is TGTGCCAGCGGCGGGACAGGGGCGTCCTATGGCTACACCTTC.

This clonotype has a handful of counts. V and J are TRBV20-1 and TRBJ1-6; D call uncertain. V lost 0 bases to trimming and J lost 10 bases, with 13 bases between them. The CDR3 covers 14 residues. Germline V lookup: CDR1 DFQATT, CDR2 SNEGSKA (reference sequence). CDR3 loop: CSAREGSLGSPLHF. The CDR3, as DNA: TGCAGTGCTAGAGAGGGCTCCCTCGGGTCACCCCTCCACTTT.

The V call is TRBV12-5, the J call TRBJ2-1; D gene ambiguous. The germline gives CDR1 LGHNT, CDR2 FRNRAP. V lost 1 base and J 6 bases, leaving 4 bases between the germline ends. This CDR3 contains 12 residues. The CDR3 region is CASGLGLNEQFF. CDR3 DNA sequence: TGTGCTAGTGGTTTGGGTCTCAATGAGCAGTTCTTC.

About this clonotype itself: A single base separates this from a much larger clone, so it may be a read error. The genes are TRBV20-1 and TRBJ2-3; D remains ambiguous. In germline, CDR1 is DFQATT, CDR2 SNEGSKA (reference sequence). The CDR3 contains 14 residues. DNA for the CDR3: TGCAGTGCTCAAAACACCGGAGACACAGATACGCAGTGTTTT. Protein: CSAQNTGDTDTQCF.

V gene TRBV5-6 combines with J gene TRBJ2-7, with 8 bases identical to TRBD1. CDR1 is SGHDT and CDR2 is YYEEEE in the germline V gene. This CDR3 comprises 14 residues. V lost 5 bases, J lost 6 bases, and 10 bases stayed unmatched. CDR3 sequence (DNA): TGTGCCAGCAGGCACCAGGGGGCGCAGATCGAGCAGTACTTC. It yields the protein CASRHQGAQIEQYF.

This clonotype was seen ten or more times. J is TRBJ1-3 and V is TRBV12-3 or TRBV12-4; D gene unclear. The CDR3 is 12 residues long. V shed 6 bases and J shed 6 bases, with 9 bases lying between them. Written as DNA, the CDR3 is TGTGCCAGCAGGGCCGGACTAAACACCATATATTTT. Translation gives CASRAGLNTIYF.

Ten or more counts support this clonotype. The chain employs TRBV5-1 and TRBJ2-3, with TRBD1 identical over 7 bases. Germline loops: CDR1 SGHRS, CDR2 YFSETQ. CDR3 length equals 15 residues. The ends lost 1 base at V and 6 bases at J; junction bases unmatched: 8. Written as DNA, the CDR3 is TGCGCCAGCAGCTTGAAGGGGGCTTTCTCTGATACGCAGTATTTT. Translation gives CASSLKGAFSDTQYF.

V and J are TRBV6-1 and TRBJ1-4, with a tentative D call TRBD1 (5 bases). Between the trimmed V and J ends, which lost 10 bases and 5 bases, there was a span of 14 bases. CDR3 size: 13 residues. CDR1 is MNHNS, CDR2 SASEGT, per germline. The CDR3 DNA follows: TGTGCCACAAGGGACGGCTGGAATGAAAAACTGTTTTTT. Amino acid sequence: CATRDGWNEKLFF.

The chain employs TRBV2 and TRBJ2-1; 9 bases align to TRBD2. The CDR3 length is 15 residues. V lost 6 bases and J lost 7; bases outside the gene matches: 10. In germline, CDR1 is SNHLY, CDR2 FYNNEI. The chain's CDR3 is CASRVGVAGVNEQFF. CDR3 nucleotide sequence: TGTGCCAGCAGGGTTGGAGTAGCGGGGGTTAATGAGCAGTTCTTC.

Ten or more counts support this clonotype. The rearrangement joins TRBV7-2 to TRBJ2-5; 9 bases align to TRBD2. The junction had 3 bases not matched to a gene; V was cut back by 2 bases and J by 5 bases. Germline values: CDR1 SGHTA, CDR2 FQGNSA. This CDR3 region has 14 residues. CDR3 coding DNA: TGTGCCAGCAGCTTAATGGCGGGGGGGGAGACCCAGTACTTC. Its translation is CASSLMAGGETQYF.

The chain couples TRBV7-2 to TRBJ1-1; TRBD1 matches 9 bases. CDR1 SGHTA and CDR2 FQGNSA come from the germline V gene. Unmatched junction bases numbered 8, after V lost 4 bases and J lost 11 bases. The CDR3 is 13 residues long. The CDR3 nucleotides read TGTGCCAGCAGCTCAACAGGGGGCATAGAGGCTTTCTTT. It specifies CASSSTGGIEAFF.

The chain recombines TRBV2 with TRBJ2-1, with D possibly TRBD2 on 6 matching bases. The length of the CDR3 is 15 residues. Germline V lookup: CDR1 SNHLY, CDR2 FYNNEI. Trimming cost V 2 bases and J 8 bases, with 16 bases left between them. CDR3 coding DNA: TGTGCCAGCAGTGAAACACGGGGGATTGGCGATGAGCAGTTCTTC. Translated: CASSETRGIGDEQFF.

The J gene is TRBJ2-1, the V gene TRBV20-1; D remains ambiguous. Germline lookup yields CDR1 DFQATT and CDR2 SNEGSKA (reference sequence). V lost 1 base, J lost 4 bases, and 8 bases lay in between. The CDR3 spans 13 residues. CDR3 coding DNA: TGCAGTGCTAGAGCTCGAACTTACAATGAGCAGTTCTTC. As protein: CSARARTYNEQFF.

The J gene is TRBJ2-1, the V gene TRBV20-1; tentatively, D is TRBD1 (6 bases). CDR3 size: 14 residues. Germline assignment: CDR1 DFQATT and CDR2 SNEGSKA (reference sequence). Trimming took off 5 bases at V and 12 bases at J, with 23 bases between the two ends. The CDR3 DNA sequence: TGCAGTGCTCAACCGGGACATCGGGGAACTGGGCAGTTCTTC. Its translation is CSAQPGHRGTGQFF.